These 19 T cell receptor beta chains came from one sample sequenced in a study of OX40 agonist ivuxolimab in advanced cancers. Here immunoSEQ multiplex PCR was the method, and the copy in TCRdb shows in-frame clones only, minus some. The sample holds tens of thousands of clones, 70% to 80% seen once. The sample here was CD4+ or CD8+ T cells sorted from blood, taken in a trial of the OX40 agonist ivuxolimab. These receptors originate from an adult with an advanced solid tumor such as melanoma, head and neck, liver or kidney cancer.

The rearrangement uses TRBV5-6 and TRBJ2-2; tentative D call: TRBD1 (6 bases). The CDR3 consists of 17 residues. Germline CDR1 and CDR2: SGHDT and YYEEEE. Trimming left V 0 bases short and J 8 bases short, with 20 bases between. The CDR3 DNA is TGTGCCAGCAGCTTGGTGGACTCGGGCAGGGGATTTGGGGAGCTGTTTTTT. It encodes CASSLVDSGRGFGELFF.

The CDR3 sequence: CSVEIGGDNYNEQFF. The CDR3 DNA is TGCAGCGTTGAAATCGGAGGGGACAACTACAATGAGCAGTTCTTC. V is TRBV29-1 and J is TRBJ2-1; D could derive from TRBD1 or TRBD2 (6 bases each). Germline CDR1 reads SQVTM; CDR2 reads ANQGSEA. CDR3 size: 15 residues. V dropped 2 bases and J dropped 3 bases, with 14 bases sitting between them.

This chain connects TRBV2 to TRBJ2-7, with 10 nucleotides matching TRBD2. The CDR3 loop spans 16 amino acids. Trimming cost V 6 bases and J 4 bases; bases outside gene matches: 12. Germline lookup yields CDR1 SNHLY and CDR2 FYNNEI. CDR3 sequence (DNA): TGTGCCAGCAGCCACTCGCCGCCTAGCGGGAGTTACGAGCAGTACTTC. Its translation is CASSHSPPSGSYEQYF.

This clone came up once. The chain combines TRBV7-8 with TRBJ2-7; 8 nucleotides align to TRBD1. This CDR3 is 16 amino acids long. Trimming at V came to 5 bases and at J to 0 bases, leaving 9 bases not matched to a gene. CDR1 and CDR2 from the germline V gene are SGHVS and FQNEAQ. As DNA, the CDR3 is TGTGCCAGCAGCCGTACCGGGACAGGCAGCTCCTACGAGCAGTACTTC. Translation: CASSRTGTGSSYEQYF.

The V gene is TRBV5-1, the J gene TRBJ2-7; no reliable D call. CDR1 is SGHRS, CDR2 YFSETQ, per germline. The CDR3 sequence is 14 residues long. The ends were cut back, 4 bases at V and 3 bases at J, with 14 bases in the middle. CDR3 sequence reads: CASSLGPEFYEQYF. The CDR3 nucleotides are TGCGCCAGCAGCCTGGGTCCCGAGTTCTACGAGCAGTACTTC.

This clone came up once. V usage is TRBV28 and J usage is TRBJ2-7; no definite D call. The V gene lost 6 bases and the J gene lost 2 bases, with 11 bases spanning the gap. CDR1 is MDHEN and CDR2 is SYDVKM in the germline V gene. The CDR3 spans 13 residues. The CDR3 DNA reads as TGTGCCAGCAGGGTCCGAGCCACCTACGAGCAGTACTTC. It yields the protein CASRVRATYEQYF.

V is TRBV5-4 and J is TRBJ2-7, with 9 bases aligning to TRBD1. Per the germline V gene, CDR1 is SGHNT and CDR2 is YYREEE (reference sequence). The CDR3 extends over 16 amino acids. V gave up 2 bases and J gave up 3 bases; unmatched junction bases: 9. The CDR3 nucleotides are TGTGCCAGCAGCTTCTTACAGGGGGCCGAGGTCTACGAGCAGTACTTC. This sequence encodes CASSFLQGAEVYEQYF.

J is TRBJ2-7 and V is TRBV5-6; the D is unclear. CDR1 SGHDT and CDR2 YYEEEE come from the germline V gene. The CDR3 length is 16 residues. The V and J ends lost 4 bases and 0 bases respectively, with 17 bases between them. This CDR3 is CASSPGLKGSSYEQYF. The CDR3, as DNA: TGTGCCAGCAGCCCCGGGTTGAAGGGCAGCTCCTACGAGCAGTACTTC.

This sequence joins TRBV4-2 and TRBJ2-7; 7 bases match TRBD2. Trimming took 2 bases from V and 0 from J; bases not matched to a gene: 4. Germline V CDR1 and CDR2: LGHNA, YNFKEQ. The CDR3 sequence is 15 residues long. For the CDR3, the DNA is TGTGCCAGCAGCCAACTAGCGGAAGGCTCCTACGAGCAGTACTTC. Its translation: CASSQLAEGSYEQYF.

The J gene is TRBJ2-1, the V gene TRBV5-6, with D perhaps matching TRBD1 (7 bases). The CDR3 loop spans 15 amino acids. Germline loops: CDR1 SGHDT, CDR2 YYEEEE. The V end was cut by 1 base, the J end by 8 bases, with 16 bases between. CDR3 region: CASSLLSGGKDEQFF. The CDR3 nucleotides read TGTGCCAGCAGCTTGTTGTCAGGGGGGAAGGATGAGCAGTTCTTC.

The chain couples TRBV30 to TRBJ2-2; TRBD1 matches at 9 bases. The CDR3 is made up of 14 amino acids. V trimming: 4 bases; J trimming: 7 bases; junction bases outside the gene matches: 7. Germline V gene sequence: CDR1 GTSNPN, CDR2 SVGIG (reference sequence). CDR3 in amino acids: CAWMGTGFFGELFF. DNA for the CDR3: TGTGCCTGGATGGGGACAGGGTTTTTCGGGGAGCTGTTTTTT.

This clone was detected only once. Here the CDR3 reads CATSRDLLAGANEQFF. The CDR3 DNA reads TGTGCCACCAGCAGAGATCTTCTAGCGGGAGCCAATGAGCAGTTCTTC. V usage is TRBV15 and J usage is TRBJ2-1, with 10 positions matching TRBD2. The CDR3 consists of 16 residues. Germline CDR1 is LNHNV and CDR2 is YYDKDF (reference sequence). V was pared by 0 bases and J by 6 bases, with 5 bases of the junction left unmatched. Drawing the rest from reference TRBV15 and TRBJ2-1, the complete variable domain is DAMVIQNPRYQVTQFGKPVTLSCSQTLNHNVMYWYQQKSSQAPKLLFHYYDKDFNNEADTPDNFQSRRPNTSFCFLDIRSPGLGDTAMYLCATSRDLLAGANEQFFGPGTRLTVL.

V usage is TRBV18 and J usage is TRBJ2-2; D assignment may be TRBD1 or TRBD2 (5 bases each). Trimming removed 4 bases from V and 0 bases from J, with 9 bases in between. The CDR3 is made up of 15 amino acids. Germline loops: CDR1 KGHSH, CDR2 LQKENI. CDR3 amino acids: CASSRDDANTGELFF. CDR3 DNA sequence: TGTGCCAGCTCACGGGACGACGCGAACACCGGGGAGCTGTTTTTT.

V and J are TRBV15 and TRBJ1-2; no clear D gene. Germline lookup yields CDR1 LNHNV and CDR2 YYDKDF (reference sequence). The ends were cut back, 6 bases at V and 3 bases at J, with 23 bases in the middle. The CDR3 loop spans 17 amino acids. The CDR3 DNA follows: TGTGCCACCAGTGAAGTCCTGCTTCGGAACGTCGACTATGGCTACACCTTC. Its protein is CATSEVLLRNVDYGYTF.

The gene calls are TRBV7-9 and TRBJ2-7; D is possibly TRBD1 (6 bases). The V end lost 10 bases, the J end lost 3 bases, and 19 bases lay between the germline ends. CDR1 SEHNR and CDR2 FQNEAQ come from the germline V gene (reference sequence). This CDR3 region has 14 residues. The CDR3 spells CATGRAGDNYEQYF. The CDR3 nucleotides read TGTGCCACGGGCCGGGCAGGGGATAACTACGAGCAGTACTTC.

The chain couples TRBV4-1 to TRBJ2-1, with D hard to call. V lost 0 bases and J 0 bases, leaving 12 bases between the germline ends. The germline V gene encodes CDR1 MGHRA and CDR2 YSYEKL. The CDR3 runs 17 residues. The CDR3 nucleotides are TGCGCCAGCAGCCAAGATCGGACGAAGGCCTCCTACAATGAGCAGTTCTTC. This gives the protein CASSQDRTKASYNEQFF.

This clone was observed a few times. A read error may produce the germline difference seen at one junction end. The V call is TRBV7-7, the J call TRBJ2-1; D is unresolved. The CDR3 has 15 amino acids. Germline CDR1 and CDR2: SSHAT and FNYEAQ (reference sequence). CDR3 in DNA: TGTGCTAGCAGTTCCGGGTTGGGTCTTGGAAATGAGCAGTTCTTC. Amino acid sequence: CASSSGLGLGNEQFF.

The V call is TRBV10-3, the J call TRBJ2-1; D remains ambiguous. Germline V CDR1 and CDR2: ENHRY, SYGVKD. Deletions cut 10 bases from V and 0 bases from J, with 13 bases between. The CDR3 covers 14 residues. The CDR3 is CATVDGSSYNEQFF. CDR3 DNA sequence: TGTGCCACCGTGGACGGTAGCTCCTACAATGAGCAGTTCTTC.

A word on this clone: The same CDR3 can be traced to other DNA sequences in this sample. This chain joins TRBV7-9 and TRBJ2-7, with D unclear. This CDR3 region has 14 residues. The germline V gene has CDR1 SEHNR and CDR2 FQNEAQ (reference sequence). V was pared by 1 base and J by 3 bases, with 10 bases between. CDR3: CASSLEGSDYEQYF. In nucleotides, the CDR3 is TGTGCCAGCAGCTTAGAGGGATCCGACTACGAGCAGTACTTC. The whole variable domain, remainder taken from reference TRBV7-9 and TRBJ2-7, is DTGVSQNPRHKITKRGQNVTFRCDPISEHNRLYWYRQTLGQGPEFLTYFQNEAQLEKSRLLSDRFSAERPKGSFSTLEIQRTEQGDSAMYLCASSLEGSDYEQYFGPGTRLTVT.